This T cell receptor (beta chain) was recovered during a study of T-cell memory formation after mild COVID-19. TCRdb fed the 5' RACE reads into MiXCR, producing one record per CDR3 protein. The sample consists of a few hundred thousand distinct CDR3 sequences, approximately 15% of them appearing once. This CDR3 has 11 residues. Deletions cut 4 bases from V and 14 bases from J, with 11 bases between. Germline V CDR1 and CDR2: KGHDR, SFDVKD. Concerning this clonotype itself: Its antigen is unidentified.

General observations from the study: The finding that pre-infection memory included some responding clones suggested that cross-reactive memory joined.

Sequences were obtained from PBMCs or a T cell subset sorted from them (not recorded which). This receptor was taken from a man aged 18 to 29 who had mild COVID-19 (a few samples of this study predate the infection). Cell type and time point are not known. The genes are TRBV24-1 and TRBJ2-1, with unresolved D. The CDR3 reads CATSEKGSEFF. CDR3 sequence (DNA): TGTGCCACCAGTGAGAAGGGATCGGAGTTCTTC.